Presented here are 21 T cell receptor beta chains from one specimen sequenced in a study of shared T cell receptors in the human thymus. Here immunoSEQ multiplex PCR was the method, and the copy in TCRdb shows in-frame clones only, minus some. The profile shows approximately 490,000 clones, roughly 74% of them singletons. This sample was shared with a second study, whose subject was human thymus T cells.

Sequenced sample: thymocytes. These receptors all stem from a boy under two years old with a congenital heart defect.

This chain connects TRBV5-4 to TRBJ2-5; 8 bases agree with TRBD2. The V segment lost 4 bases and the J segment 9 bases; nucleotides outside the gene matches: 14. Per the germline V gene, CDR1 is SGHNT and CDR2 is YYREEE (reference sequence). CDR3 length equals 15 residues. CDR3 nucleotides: TGTGCCAGCAGCACGGTGGTAGCGGGGTCGCGGCCCCAGTACTTC. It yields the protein CASSTVVAGSRPQYF.

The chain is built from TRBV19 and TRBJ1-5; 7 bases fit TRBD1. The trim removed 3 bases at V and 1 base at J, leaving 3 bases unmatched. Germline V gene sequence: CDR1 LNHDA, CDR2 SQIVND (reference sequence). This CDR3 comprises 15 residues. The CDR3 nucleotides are TGTGCCAGTAGTATGAAGGGGGCGAGCAATCAGCCCCAGCATTTT. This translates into CASSMKGASNQPQHF.

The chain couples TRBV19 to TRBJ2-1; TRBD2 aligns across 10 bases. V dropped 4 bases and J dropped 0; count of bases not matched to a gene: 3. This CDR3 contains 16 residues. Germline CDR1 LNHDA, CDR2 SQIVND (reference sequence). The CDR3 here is CASSRASGSSYNEQFF. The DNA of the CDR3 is TGTGCCAGTAGTAGGGCTAGCGGGAGCTCCTACAATGAGCAGTTCTTC.

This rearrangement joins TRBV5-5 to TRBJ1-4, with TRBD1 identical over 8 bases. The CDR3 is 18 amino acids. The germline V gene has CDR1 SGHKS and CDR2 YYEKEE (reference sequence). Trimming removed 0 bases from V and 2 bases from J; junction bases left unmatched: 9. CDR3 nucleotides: TGTGCCAGCAGCTTGGTTCCGGGGACAGGTCATACTAATGAAAAACTGTTTTTT. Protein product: CASSLVPGTGHTNEKLFF.

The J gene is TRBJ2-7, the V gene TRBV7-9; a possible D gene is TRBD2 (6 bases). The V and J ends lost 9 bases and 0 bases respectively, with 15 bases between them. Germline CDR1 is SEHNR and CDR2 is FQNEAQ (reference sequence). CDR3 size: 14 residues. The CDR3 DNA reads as TGTGCCAGTCCGGAGCCCGGGAGCTCCTACGAGCAGTACTTC. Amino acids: CASPEPGSSYEQYF.

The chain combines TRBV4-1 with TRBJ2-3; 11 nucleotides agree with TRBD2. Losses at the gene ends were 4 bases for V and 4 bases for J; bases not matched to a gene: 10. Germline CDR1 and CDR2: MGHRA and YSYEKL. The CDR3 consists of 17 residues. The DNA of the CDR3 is TGCGCCAGCAGCCCTCGCTCCGGGACTAGCGGCCCAGATACGCAGTATTTT. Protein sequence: CASSPRSGTSGPDTQYF.

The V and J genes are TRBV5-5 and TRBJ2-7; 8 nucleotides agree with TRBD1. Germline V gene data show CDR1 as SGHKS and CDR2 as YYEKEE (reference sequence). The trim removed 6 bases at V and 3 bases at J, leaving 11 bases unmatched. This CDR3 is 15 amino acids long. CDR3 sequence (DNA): TGTGCCAGCAACAAACCGGGACAGGCCCGCTACGAGCAGTACTTC. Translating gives CASNKPGQARYEQYF.

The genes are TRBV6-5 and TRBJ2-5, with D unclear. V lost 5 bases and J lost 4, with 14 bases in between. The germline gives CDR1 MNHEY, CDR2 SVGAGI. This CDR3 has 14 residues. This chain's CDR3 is CASSLPELGETQYF. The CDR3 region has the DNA TGTGCCAGCAGTCTCCCGGAGTTGGGAGAGACCCAGTACTTC.

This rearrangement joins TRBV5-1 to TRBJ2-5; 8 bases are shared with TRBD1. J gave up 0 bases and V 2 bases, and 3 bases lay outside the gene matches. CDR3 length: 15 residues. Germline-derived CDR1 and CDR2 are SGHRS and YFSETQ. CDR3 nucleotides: TGCGCCAGCAGCTTAGGGACAGGCTACCAAGAGACCCAGTACTTC. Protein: CASSLGTGYQETQYF.

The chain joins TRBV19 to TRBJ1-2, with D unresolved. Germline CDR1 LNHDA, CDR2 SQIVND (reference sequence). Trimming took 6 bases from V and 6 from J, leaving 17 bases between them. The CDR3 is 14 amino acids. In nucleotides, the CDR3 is TGTGCCAGTAGCCGAATCGGGTCCTCGGATGGCTACACCTTC. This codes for CASSRIGSSDGYTF.

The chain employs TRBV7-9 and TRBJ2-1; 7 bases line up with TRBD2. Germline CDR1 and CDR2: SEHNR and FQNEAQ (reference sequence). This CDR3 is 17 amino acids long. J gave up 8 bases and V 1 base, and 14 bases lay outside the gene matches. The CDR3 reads CASSLVGRRERSHEQFF. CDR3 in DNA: TGTGCCAGCAGCTTAGTGGGGCGGCGGGAGCGTTCCCATGAGCAGTTCTTC.

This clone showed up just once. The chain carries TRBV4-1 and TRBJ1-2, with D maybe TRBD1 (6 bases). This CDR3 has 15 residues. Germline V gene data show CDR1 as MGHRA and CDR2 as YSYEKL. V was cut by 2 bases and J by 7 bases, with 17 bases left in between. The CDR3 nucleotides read TGCGCCAGCAGCCAATTTCCGACAGGATGGGGTGGCTACACCTTC. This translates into CASSQFPTGWGGYTF.

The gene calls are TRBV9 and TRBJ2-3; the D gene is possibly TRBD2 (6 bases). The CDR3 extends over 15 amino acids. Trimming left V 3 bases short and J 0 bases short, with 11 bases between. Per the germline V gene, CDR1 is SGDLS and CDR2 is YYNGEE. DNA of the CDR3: TGTGCCAGCAGCGCTACGGGGGTAAGCACAGATACGCAGTATTTT. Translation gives CASSATGVSTDTQYF.

CDR3 DNA sequence: TGTGCCAGCAGTTTAGAGAGACAGGGCTTGTACGAGCAGTACTTC. Translated, it gives CASSLERQGLYEQYF. The chain combines TRBV28 with TRBJ2-7; the match to TRBD1 covers 7 bases. Germline V gene lookup returns CDR1 MDHEN and CDR2 SYDVKM. V shed 2 bases, J shed 4 bases, and the junction held 8 bases outside the gene matches. This CDR3 contains 15 residues.

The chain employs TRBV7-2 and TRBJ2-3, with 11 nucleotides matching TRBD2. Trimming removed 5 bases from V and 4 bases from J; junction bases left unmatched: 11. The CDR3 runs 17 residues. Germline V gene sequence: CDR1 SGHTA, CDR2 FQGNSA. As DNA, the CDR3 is TGTGCCAGCAGCCCGATAGCGGGAGGGCCTAGTGCAGATACGCAGTATTTT. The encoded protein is CASSPIAGGPSADTQYF.

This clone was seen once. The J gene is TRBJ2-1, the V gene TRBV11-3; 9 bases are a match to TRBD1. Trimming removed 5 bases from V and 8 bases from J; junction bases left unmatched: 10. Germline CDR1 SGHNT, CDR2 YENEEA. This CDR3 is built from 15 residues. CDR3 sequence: CASSPLGTGFDEQFF. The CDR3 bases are TGTGCCAGCAGCCCCCTCGGGACAGGGTTTGATGAGCAGTTCTTC.

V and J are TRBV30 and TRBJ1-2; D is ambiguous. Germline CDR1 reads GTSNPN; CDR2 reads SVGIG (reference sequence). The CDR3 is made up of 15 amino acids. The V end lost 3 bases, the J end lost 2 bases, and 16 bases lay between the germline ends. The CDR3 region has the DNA TGTGCCTGGAGGGAGCGATTTAACCAGAACTATGGCTACACCTTC. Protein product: CAWRERFNQNYGYTF.

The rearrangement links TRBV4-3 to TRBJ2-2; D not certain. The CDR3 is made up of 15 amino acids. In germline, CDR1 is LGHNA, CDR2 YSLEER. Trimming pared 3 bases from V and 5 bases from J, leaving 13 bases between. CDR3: CASSQSGFRTGELFF. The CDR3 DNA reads TGCGCCAGCAGCCAGTCGGGTTTTAGGACCGGGGAGCTGTTTTTT.

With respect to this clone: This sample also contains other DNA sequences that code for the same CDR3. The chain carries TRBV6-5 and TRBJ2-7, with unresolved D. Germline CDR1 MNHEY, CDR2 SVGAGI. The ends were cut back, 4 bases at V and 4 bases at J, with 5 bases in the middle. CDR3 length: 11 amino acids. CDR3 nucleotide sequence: TGTGCCAGCAGTTCCCTTTACGAGCAGTACTTC. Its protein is CASSSLYEQYF.

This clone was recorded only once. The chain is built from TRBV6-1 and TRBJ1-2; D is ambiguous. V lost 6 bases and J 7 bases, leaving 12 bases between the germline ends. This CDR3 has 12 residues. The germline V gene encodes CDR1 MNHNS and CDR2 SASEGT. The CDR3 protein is CASRELMGGYTF. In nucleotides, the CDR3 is TGTGCCAGCAGGGAGTTAATGGGTGGCTACACCTTC.

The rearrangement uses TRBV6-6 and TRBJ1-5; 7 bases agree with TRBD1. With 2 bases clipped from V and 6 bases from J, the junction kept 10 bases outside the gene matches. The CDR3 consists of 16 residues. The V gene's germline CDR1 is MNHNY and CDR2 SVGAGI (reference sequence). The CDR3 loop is CASSYLLPTGAQPQHF. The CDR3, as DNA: TGTGCCAGCAGTTACCTACTCCCCACAGGGGCTCAGCCCCAGCATTTT.